These T cell receptor beta chains were read from a single sample in a study of regulatory T cells in long-lasting Graves disease. TCRdb reprocessed the multiplex PCR reads with MiXCR, giving one entry per CDR3 protein. Altogether around 500,000 distinct CDR3 sequences are present, around 12% being singletons, with the ten largest covering 8% to 10%. These data also featured in a second study, about T cells in Graves' hyperthyroidism and ophthalmopathy.

The sample consisted of peripheral blood mononuclear cells (PBMCs), taken at new diagnosis, from a patient treated with antithyroid drugs. All receptors come from a woman in her 30s with Graves disease. Both conserved end residues are part of each CDR3. The D gene is left open where the match is weak. Expanded clones are given a class, and other clones once, few, many or no size at all.

>TRBV28|many|-|TRBJ2-2
TGTGCCAGCAGTTTATGGGGCCGCGCCGGGGAGCTGTTTTTT
CASSLWGRAGELFF
>TRBV24-1|many|TRBD1|TRBJ2-4
TGTGCCACCAGTGAGGCTGGGACAGGTCTACACATTCAGTACTTC
CATSEAGTGLHIQYF
>TRBV5-6|few|-|TRBJ2-7
TGTGCCAGCAGCCCTGGGGGCGGGGGACGGGCCTACGAGCAGTACTTC
CASSPGGGGRAYEQYF
>TRBV20-1|many|TRBD2|TRBJ2-7
TGCAGTGCCCCGGGGGGTATTTTCGAGCAGTACTTC
CSAPGGIFEQYF
>TRBV19|-|TRBD2|TRBJ2-3
TGTGCCAGTAGTAAACGGACTAGCGACACAGATACGCAGTATTTT
CASSKRTSDTDTQYF
>TRBV15|few|TRBD1|TRBJ1-2
TGTGCCACCGGTTCTATAAGAGGGACAGCTCACTATGGCTACACCTTC
CATGSIRGTAHYGYTF
>TRBV13|few|-|TRBJ1-1
TGTGCCAGCAGCCCCTTGGCCGGGATGACTGAAGCTTTCTTT
CASSPLAGMTEAFF
>TRBV7-2|-|-|TRBJ2-5
TGTGCCAGCAGTTCAAGGGCCACCAGTAAAGAGACCCAGTACTTC
CASSSRATSKETQYF
>TRBV19|many|-|TRBJ1-2
TGTGCCAGTAGTCCTCCAGGGGTAAGGGGTCGTGGCTACACCTTC
CASSPPGVRGRGYTF
>TRBV18|many|TRBD2|TRBJ2-7
TGTGCCAGCTCAGTGGGAGGGCCCGTCGAGCAGTACTTC
CASSVGGPVEQYF
>TRBV9|few|TRBD2|TRBJ2-3
TGTGCCAGCAGCAGTGGGGGGGAGCGGGCCACAGATACGCAGTATTTT
CASSSGGERATDTQYF
>TRBV12-3/TRBV12-4|many|TRBD1|TRBJ2-3
TGTGCCAGCAGTTATATACAGGGGCGGCACCAGGGCAGCACAGATACGCAGTATTTT
CASSYIQGRHQGSTDTQYF
>TRBV13|-|-|TRBJ2-3
TGTGCCAGCAGCTTACCCCGGGGTCTGGCCCTACCAGATACGCAGTATTTT
CASSLPRGLALPDTQYF
>TRBV7-9|-|-|TRBJ2-2
TGTGCCAGCAGCCCCAACAGGAGACCGAACACCGGGGAGCTGTTTTTT
CASSPNRRPNTGELFF
>TRBV5-5|many|-|TRBJ2-6
TGTGCCAGCAGCTTGGAAACCAGCTCTGGGGCCAACGTCCTGACTTTC
CASSLETSSGANVLTF
>TRBV7-2|many|-|TRBJ1-1
TGTGCCAGCAGCTTAGAGATAGGCACTGAAGCTTTCTTT
CASSLEIGTEAFF